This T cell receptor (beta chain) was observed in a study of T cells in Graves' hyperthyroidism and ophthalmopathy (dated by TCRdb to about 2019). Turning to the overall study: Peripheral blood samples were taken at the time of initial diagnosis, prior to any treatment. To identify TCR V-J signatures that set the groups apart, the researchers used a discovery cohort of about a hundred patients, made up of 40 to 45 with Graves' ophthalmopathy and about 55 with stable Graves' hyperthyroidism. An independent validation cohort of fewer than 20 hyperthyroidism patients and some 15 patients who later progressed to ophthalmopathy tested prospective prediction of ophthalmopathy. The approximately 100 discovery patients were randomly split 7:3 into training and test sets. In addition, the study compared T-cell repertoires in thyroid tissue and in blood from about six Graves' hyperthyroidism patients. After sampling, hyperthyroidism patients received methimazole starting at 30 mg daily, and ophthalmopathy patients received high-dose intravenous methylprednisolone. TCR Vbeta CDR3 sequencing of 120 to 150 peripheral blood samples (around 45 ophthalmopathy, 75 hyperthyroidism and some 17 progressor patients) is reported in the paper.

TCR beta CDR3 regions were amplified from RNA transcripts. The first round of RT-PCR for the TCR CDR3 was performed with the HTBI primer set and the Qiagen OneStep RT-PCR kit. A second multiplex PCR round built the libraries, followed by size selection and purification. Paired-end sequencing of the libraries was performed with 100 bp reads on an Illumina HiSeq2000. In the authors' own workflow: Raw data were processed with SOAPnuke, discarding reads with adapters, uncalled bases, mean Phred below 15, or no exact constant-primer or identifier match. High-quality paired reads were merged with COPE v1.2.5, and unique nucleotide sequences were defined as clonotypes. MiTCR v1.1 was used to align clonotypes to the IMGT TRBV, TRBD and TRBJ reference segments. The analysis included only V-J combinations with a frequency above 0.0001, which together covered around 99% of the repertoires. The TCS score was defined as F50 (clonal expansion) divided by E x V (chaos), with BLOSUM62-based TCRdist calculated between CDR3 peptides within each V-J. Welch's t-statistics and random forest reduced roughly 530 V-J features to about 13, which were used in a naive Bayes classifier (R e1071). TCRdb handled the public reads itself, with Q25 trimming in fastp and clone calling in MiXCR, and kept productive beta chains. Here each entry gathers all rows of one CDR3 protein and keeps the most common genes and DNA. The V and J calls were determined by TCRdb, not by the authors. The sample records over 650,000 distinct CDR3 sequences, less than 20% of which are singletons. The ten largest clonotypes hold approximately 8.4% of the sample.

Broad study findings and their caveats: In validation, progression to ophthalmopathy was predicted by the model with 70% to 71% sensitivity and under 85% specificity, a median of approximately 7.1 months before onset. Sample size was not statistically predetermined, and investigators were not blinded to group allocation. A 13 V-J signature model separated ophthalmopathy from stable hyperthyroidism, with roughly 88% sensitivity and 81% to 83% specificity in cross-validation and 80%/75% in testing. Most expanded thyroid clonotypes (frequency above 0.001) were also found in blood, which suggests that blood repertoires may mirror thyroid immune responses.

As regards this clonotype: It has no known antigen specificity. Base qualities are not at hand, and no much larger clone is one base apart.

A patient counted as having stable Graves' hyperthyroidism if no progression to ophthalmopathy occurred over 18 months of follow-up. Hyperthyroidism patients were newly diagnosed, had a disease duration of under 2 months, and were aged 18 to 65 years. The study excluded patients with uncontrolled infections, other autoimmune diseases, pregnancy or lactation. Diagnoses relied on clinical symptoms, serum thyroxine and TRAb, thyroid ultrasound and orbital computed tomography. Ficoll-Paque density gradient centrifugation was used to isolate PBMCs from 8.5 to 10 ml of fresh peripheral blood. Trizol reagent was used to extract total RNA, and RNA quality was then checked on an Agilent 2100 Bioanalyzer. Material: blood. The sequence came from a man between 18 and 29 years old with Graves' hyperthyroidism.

The base sequence is TGTGCCAGCAGCCTCCAGGCTACAGGGCGTCAGCCCCAGCATTTT. It encodes CASSLQATGRQPQHF. The chain was built from TRBV5-6 and TRBJ1-5, and the D gene may be TRBD1, 6 bases matching. From cysteine to phenylalanine, the CDR3 is 15 amino acids long. Only CDR3 DNA remains: 45 bases, in frame from the first base. CDR1 and CDR2 (SGHDT, YYEEEE) derive from the germline V gene. Cut back by 4 bases and 6 bases, the V and J ends lie 17 bases apart.